The 27 T cell receptor beta chains presented below share a single source sample, sequenced in a study of cytotoxic CD8 clonotypes in ibrutinib-treated CLL. Using immunoSEQ multiplex PCR, the repertoire was profiled, and TCRdb retains in-frame clones only, with some absent. The sample holds fewer than 300,000 clones, approximately 76% seen once. This specimen was PBMCs, taken at disease progression, from a patient treated with ibrutinib. These TCRs come from a human donor with chronic lymphocytic leukemia.

On this clone: At one boundary the junction diverges from the germline segment, which might be a read error. The genes are TRBV10-2 and TRBJ2-7; D is ambiguous. CDR1 WSHSY and CDR2 SAAADI come from the germline V gene. This CDR3 has 9 amino acids. This CDR3 is CASGPKVVF. CDR3 nucleotides: TGCGCCAGCGGGCCGAAGGTTGTCTTC.

The table lists this clone with a count of one. This chain connects TRBV7-9 to TRBJ2-1; TRBD2 aligns across 10 bases. From germline, CDR1 is SEHNR and CDR2 FQNEAQ (reference sequence). V dropped 7 bases and J dropped 0; count of bases not matched to a gene: 9. CDR3 size: 17 residues. The CDR3 loop reads CASTSAGGPSSYNEQFF. The CDR3 DNA sequence: TGTGCCAGCACCTCAGCGGGGGGGCCAAGCTCCTACAATGAGCAGTTCTTC.

The V and J genes are TRBV5-6 and TRBJ2-3; perhaps TRBD1 as D (5 bases). V shed 4 bases and J shed 4 bases, with 13 bases lying between them. The germline V gene has CDR1 SGHDT and CDR2 YYEEEE. CDR3 length equals 14 residues. In DNA, the CDR3 is TGTGCCAGCAGCCCGCCCGCGACAGCAGATACGCAGTATTTT. It encodes CASSPPATADTQYF.

The chain couples TRBV18 to TRBJ2-7; D possibly corresponds to TRBD2 (6 bases). The germline V gene encodes CDR1 KGHSH and CDR2 LQKENI. CDR3 size: 17 residues. The V gene lost 1 base and the J gene lost 6 bases, with 22 bases spanning the gap. The CDR3 spells CASSPHTTGLMPVEQYF. The CDR3 region has the DNA TGTGCCAGCTCACCACACACCACGGGACTCATGCCGGTCGAGCAGTACTTC.

The J gene is TRBJ1-1, the V gene TRBV5-4; 9 bases are shared with TRBD1. Germline CDR1 SGHNT, CDR2 YYREEE (reference sequence). V lost 3 bases and J lost 4; bases outside the gene matches: 16. The CDR3 is 18 amino acids. The chain's CDR3 is CASSSDMGTGSGFTEAFF. CDR3 in DNA: TGTGCCAGCAGCTCCGACATGGGGACAGGGTCAGGGTTCACTGAAGCTTTCTTT.

This clone was detected a few times. The rearrangement uses TRBV18 and TRBJ2-7; D possibly corresponds to TRBD1 (5 bases). Germline V gene sequence: CDR1 KGHSH, CDR2 LQKENI. V was shortened by 5 bases and J by 5 bases, with 7 bases between the two germline ends. CDR3 length: 11 amino acids. The CDR3 here is CASSGHHEQYF. The CDR3 nucleotides are TGTGCCAGCTCAGGACACCACGAGCAGTACTTC.

In DNA, the CDR3 is TGTGCCAGCAGCTTAGTTCCGCGGGGGGCGGTCTCCTACAATGAGCAGTTCTTC. It specifies CASSLVPRGAVSYNEQFF. The rearrangement joins TRBV7-3 to TRBJ2-1; TRBD2 aligns across 8 bases. V lost 2 bases to trimming and J lost 0 bases; unmatched junction nucleotides: 9. This CDR3 has 18 amino acids. CDR1 is SGHTA and CDR2 is FQGTGA in the germline V gene.

This chain connects TRBV5-1 to TRBJ1-3; 10 bases align to TRBD1. The germline V gene has CDR1 SGHRS and CDR2 YFSETQ. V shed 4 bases, J shed 4 bases, and the junction held 2 bases outside the gene matches. The CDR3 totals 14 residues. CDR3 DNA: TGCGCCAGCAGCACGACAGGGGGCGGAAACACCATATATTTT. Its protein product is CASSTTGGGNTIYF.

The chain is built from TRBV2 and TRBJ2-1, with D perhaps TRBD1 (6 bases). The CDR3 has 15 amino acids. Germline CDR1 is SNHLY and CDR2 is FYNNEI. V was trimmed by 4 bases and J by 4 bases, leaving 14 bases between them. The CDR3 loop is CASSVNMGQYNEQFF. The CDR3 nucleotides are TGTGCCAGCAGTGTGAATATGGGACAATACAATGAGCAGTTCTTC. Supplemented by reference TRBV2 and TRBJ2-1, the full variable domain reads EPEVTQTPSHQVTQMGQEVILRCVPISNHLYFYWYRQILGQKVEFLVSFYNNEISEKSEIFDDQFSVERPDGSNFTLKIRSTKLEDSAMYFCASSVNMGQYNEQFFGPGTRLTVL.

The V gene is TRBV6-5, the J gene TRBJ2-5; D possibly corresponds to TRBD1 (5 bases). The ends were cut back, 0 bases at V and 5 bases at J, with 10 bases in the middle. CDR1 MNHEY and CDR2 SVGAGI come from the germline V gene. The CDR3 is 14 amino acids. The CDR3 coding sequence is TGTGCCAGCAGTTACTCGTTCAGGGTTGAGACCCAGTACTTC. This sequence encodes CASSYSFRVETQYF.

The chain joins TRBV7-9 to TRBJ2-1; 8 nucleotides agree with TRBD2. Germline CDR1 is SEHNR and CDR2 is FQNEAQ (reference sequence). Trimming took 6 bases from V and 0 from J; bases not matched to a gene: 7. The CDR3 consists of 16 residues. Here the CDR3 reads CASRELAVSSYNEQFF. Here the CDR3 DNA reads TGTGCCAGCAGGGAACTAGCGGTAAGCTCCTACAATGAGCAGTTCTTC.

The chain couples TRBV6-4 to TRBJ2-1, with 10 bases identical to TRBD2. Per the germline V gene, CDR1 is MRHNA and CDR2 is SNTAGT. The J segment lost 7 bases and the V segment lost 5 bases, leaving 11 bases of the junction unmatched. This CDR3 has 16 residues. The CDR3 loop is CASSWSGRASKNEQFF. CDR3 bases: TGTGCCAGCAGTTGGAGCGGGAGGGCCAGTAAGAATGAGCAGTTCTTC.

The chain has TRBV13 and TRBJ1-2, with a possible D match to TRBD1 (5 bases). Germline V CDR1 and CDR2: PRHDT, FYEKMQ (reference sequence). The CDR3 covers 14 residues. Trimming cost V 7 bases and J 4 bases, with 16 bases left between them. The CDR3 spells CASTTRGDLYGYTF. CDR3 bases: TGTGCCAGCACCACCCGGGGGGATCTCTATGGCTACACCTTC. Full variable domain (missing parts from reference TRBV13 and TRBJ1-2): AAGVIQSPRHLIKEKRETATLKCYPIPRHDTVYWYQQGPGQDPQFLISFYEKMQSDKGSIPDRFSAQQFSDYHSELNMSSLELGDSALYFCASTTRGDLYGYTFGSGTRLTVV.

The chain couples TRBV11-1 to TRBJ2-2, with D possibly TRBD2 on 6 matching bases. Germline CDR1 reads SGHAT; CDR2 reads FQDESV (reference sequence). Trimming left V 3 bases short and J 2 bases short, with 10 bases between. The CDR3 sequence is 15 residues long. DNA of the CDR3: TGTGCCAGCAGCTTGGGCGGGATAAACACCGGGGAGCTGTTTTTT. This codes for CASSLGGINTGELFF.

This chain joins TRBV9 and TRBJ2-7; a possible D gene is TRBD1 (5 bases). V lost 4 bases and J 4 bases, leaving 15 bases between the germline ends. Germline CDR1 reads SGDLS; CDR2 reads YYNGEE. The CDR3 loop spans 14 amino acids. The CDR3 protein is CASSPSRTPYEQYF. The CDR3 bases are TGTGCCAGCAGCCCGTCGCGGACACCGTACGAGCAGTACTTC.

CDR3 in DNA: TGTGCCAGCAGTTTCCTAGGCGATACGCAGTATTTT. Its translation is CASSFLGDTQYF. This chain joins TRBV28 and TRBJ2-3; no reliable D call. The CDR3 has 12 amino acids. Germline CDR1 and CDR2: MDHEN and SYDVKM. Between the trimmed V and J ends, which lost 3 bases and 6 bases, there was a span of 7 bases.

The CDR3 reads CASSRDLGAYNEQFF. CDR3 nucleotides: TGTGCCAGCAGTCGGGACTTAGGGGCCTACAATGAGCAGTTCTTC. The chain recombines TRBV28 with TRBJ2-1; D is perhaps TRBD2 (6 bases). V gave up 5 bases and J gave up 2 bases, with 13 bases separating them. CDR1 is MDHEN and CDR2 is SYDVKM in the germline V gene. CDR3 length equals 15 residues.

As for this clone: Other DNA sequences in this specimen translate into the identical CDR3. The chain recombines TRBV6-1 with TRBJ1-5; D might be TRBD1 (6 bases). The CDR3 spans 14 residues. V lost 0 bases to trimming and J lost 7 bases, with 10 bases between them. Per the germline V gene, CDR1 is MNHNS and CDR2 is SASEGT. CDR3 coding DNA: TGTGCCAGCAGTGAAGCGGGAGGGGGGCAGCCCCAGCATTTT. This sequence encodes CASSEAGGGQPQHF.

This clone was observed a few times. The chain has TRBV7-6 and TRBJ2-2, with D possibly matching TRBD1 (5 bases). Germline V lookup: CDR1 SGHVS, CDR2 FNYEAQ. Trimming removed 1 base at V and 6 bases at J, with 12 bases between. The CDR3 spans 15 residues. DNA of the CDR3: TGTGCCAGCAGCTTAGTAGGGGCCTACGCCGGGGAGCTGTTTTTT. Translation: CASSLVGAYAGELFF.

The chain uses TRBV19 and TRBJ1-2, with D maybe TRBD1 (6 bases). There are 15 residues in the CDR3. Deletions cut 4 bases from V and 3 bases from J, with 15 bases between. The germline V gene has CDR1 LNHDA and CDR2 SQIVND (reference sequence). CDR3 protein: CASSSQGIPHYGYTF. CDR3 sequence (DNA): TGTGCCAGTAGTAGCCAGGGGATTCCCCACTATGGCTACACCTTC.

For the CDR3, the DNA is TGTGCCACCAGCAGAGATCGAGGGGCCCACCGCCCCTATGGCTACACCTTC. It translates to CATSRDRGAHRPYGYTF. The chain joins TRBV15 to TRBJ1-2, with D maybe TRBD1 (5 bases). CDR3 length: 17 residues. Germline assignment: CDR1 LNHNV and CDR2 YYDKDF (reference sequence). Trimming removed 0 bases at V and 4 bases at J, with 18 bases between.

The chain has TRBV10-1 and TRBJ2-4; 9 positions match TRBD2. Per the germline V gene, CDR1 is WNHNN and CDR2 is SYGVQD (reference sequence). The V gene end was trimmed by 5 bases and the J gene end by 7 bases; junction bases not matched to a gene: 12. This CDR3 is 16 amino acids long. The CDR3 protein is CASSWSSGVLSNIQYF. The CDR3 bases are TGCGCCAGCAGTTGGTCTAGCGGGGTCCTTTCGAACATTCAGTACTTC.

The gene calls are TRBV27 and TRBJ2-7, with D uncertain. The germline CDR1 and CDR2 sequences are MNHEY and SMNVEV (reference sequence). Between the trimmed V and J ends, which lost 6 bases and 3 bases, there was a span of 18 bases. CDR3 length: 15 amino acids. DNA for the CDR3: TGTGCCAGCAGCCCTGAGTCTTGGTCCGACTACGAGCAGTACTTC. This encodes CASSPESWSDYEQYF.

The genes are TRBV2 and TRBJ2-7; tentative D call: TRBD1 (6 bases). V lost 3 bases to trimming and J lost 5 bases, with 14 bases between them. Germline loops: CDR1 SNHLY, CDR2 FYNNEI. This CDR3 has 14 amino acids. DNA for the CDR3: TGTGCCAGCAGTGACCCGCCGACAGGTCACGAGCAGTACTTC. It yields the protein CASSDPPTGHEQYF. Full variable domain (rest looked up from reference TRBV2 and TRBJ2-7): EPEVTQTPSHQVTQMGQEVILRCVPISNHLYFYWYRQILGQKVEFLVSFYNNEISEKSEIFDDQFSVERPDGSNFTLKIRSTKLEDSAMYFCASSDPPTGHEQYFGPGTRLTVT.

The chain has TRBV5-1 and TRBJ2-7; D gene ambiguous. CDR3 length: 15 residues. Germline CDR1 is SGHRS and CDR2 is YFSETQ. Trimming cost V 4 bases and J 2 bases, with 16 bases left between them. This CDR3 reads CASSPWPDPAYEQYF. CDR3 DNA sequence: TGCGCCAGCAGCCCCTGGCCTGATCCGGCCTACGAGCAGTACTTC.

This chain uses TRBV4-1 with TRBJ1-2; the match to TRBD1 covers 9 bases. Germline trimming cut 4 bases from V and 4 bases from J; bases unmatched to any gene: 7. The CDR3 sequence is 15 residues long. Germline lookup yields CDR1 MGHRA and CDR2 YSYEKL. Here the CDR3 DNA reads TGCGCCAGCAGCCTAATAACAGGGGGCCGCTATGGCTACACCTTC. Protein: CASSLITGGRYGYTF.

CDR3 amino acids: CASSGWGDSSYEQYF. The CDR3 nucleotides read TGTGCCAGCAGCGGATGGGGGGACAGCTCCTACGAGCAGTACTTC. The gene calls are TRBV13 and TRBJ2-7, with a tentative D call TRBD1 (7 bases). The V end was cut by 5 bases, the J end by 0 bases, with 14 bases between. The CDR3 is 15 residues long. Germline-derived CDR1 and CDR2 are PRHDT and FYEKMQ (reference sequence).